Given below is one T cell receptor beta chain in context. What it binds is not known. The CDR3 runs to 15 residues. V shed 2 bases, J shed 7 bases, and the junction held 7 bases outside the gene matches. Germline V lookup: CDR1 MNHEY, CDR2 SMNVEV (reference sequence). Partitioning of CD4+ cells yielded a CD45RA+ naive subset and a CD45RA-negative memory subset. This sample was taken from a study of shared clonotypes between healthy human individuals. About the study: Donors, aged 18 to 49, were a couple of women and a few men. Overall study results and limits: Inspection by rarefaction showed sorted-subset sequencing to be incomplete despite large depth. Some clonotypes were shared by all four sorted-subset donors, while others were not shared. The non-shared ones had lower generation probabilities than the shared ones.

Data came from immunoSEQ multiplex PCR; TCRdb stores just in-frame clones and leaves some out. Seen here are about 1.5 million clones, approximately 96% observed once, and the top ten hold roughly 1.2%. This chain links TRBV27 with TRBJ2-1, with 8 nucleotides matching TRBD2. This TCR derives from a man aged 30 to 45 in good health. Sequencing input: naive CD4+ T cells sorted from blood. As to subset: CD45RA+ positively selected. The CDR3 is CASSLDGRAFNEQFF. The CDR3 region has the DNA TGTGCCAGCAGTTTAGACGGGAGGGCCTTTAATGAGCAGTTCTTC.